The source of this T cell receptor beta chain is a study of regulatory T cells in long-lasting Graves disease. About the study: Newly diagnosed Graves' patients had taken antithyroid drugs under 3 months. Study-wide results and caveats: Between persistent patients, roughly 2,600 public clonotypes were shared, exceeding the 800 to 1,000 shared between new patients.

Relying on iRepertoire HTBI primers and Arm-PCR of CDR3 regions, the team built TCR beta libraries. TCRdb re-called the multiplex PCR reads with MiXCR, one entry per CDR3 protein. Altogether about 470,000 distinct CDR3 sequences are present, about 16% being singletons, with the ten largest covering more than 9%. Time point reported: newly diagnosed GD, antithyroid drugs for less than 3 months. From RNA extracted from PBMCs, the TCR library was made. CDR1 and CDR2 from the germline V gene are MDHEN and SYDVKM. V shed 6 bases and J shed 1 base, with 0 bases lying between them. The CDR3 loop spans 11 amino acids. This clonotype was detected many times. Its antigen remains unidentified. The same data also went into a second study, on T cells in Graves' hyperthyroidism and ophthalmopathy.

The clonotype originates from a man aged 35-49 years with Graves disease. This sample comprised peripheral blood mononuclear cells (PBMCs), obtained at new diagnosis, from a patient treated with antithyroid drugs. The chain recombines TRBV28 with TRBJ2-2; D uncertain. The CDR3 DNA follows: TGTGCCAGCAGGAACACCGGGGAGCTGTTTTTT. Translating gives CASRNTGELFF.